The sample holds one count of the clone carrying this T cell receptor beta chain. V shed 0 bases and J 6 bases; nucleotides not matched to a gene: 7. This CDR3 spans 17 amino acids. The germline V gene encodes CDR1 LGHNA and CDR2 YSLEER. Per the original methods: Reference gene primers were amplified, and this amplification served to estimate nucleated cell counts. Libraries were prepared by immunoSEQ multiplex PCR; TCRdb keeps only in-frame clonotypes and omits some of them. V, J and clone size are taken as reported in that table, and D and trimming were inferred from the DNA itself. The data show about 220,000 clones, 84% seen once. These data belong to a study of blood T cell repertoires in COVID-19. In the study overall: Some COVID-19 samples were acute and others convalescent; all came from the United States, Italy and Spain. T cells, B-cell-depleted T cells, or PBMCs provided the cDNA or gDNA that served as material.

The chain has TRBV4-3 and TRBJ2-1; 11 nucleotides line up with TRBD2. This clonotype was obtained from a man aged 35 to 55 who had recovered from COVID-19. Specimen: peripheral blood. This CDR3 is CASSQDLAGGPVNEQFF. In nucleotides, the CDR3 is TGCGCCAGCAGCCAAGATTTAGCGGGGGGGCCGGTCAATGAGCAGTTCTTC.